The text below deals with one TCR beta chain. Its antigen is still unknown. The data were obtained in a study of T cell responses to AZD1222 COVID-19 vaccine. Generated by immunoSEQ multiplex PCR, the TCRdb table keeps only in-frame clones and is missing some. The sample has 110,000 or so clones, more than 80% seen once. Broader study findings: Repertoire sampling occurred only after the peak T cell response.

CDR1 MNHEY and CDR2 SMNVEV come from the germline V gene (reference sequence). The CDR3 contains 14 residues. V was clipped by 5 bases and J by 5 bases, with 15 bases between them. The sample was peripheral blood, taken on day 0 of AZD1222 vaccination. This TCR was recovered from an adult in good health. This chain joins TRBV27 and TRBJ1-1; no definite D call. DNA of the CDR3: TGTGCCAGCAGTCGGGAAGGGTTGGGTACTGAAGCTTTCTTT. This encodes CASSREGLGTEAFF.